This paragraph reports one T cell receptor beta chain. This clonotype showed up many times. The clone's antigen remains unknown. No qualities accompany the bases; no much larger clone lies one base away. This entry belongs to a study of T-cell reconstitution after alpha-beta-depleted transplantation in children (dated by TCRdb to about 2016). As for the study more broadly: The study quantitatively tracked T-cell immune reconstitution after TCRalphabeta/CD19-depleted allogeneic hematopoietic cell transplantation in children using TCR repertoire profiling.

Its CDR3 holds 15 amino acids, cysteine through phenylalanine. CDR3 DNA only is kept here, 45 bases in frame from base 1. The germline V gene (reference sequence) specifies DFQATT as CDR1 and SNEGSKA as CDR2. From V the trimming removes 2 bases and from J it removes 2 bases, while the gene matches leave 7 bases of the junction unaccounted for. The library was prepared using PCR. The instrument given in TCRdb is Illumina HiSeq 2500. Molecular barcoding was employed in the preparation of TCR libraries, with unique molecular identifiers being used to normalize TCRbeta repertoire quantification. TCRdb reprocessed the public reads (quality trimming at Q25 with fastp, clone calling with MiXCR) and kept in-frame beta chains. When rows share a CDR3 protein, they turn into one entry using the most common DNA and genes. The sample data list roughly 100,000 distinct CDR3 sequences, and 7% to 10% of these were observed just once. The biggest ten clones account for approximately 7.2% of the sample.

The sequence was collected from a human donor who donated a stem cell graft to a child with congenital amegakaryocytic thrombocytopenia. The chain employs TRBV20-1 and TRBJ2-7, with 9 middle bases fitting TRBD2. The material sequenced was PBMCs from the stem cell graft donor, taken from the stem cell graft. The CDR3 amino acid sequence is: CSARSTSGVPYEQYF. The bases read TGCAGTGCTAGATCGACTAGCGGTGTTCCCTACGAGCAGTACTTC.